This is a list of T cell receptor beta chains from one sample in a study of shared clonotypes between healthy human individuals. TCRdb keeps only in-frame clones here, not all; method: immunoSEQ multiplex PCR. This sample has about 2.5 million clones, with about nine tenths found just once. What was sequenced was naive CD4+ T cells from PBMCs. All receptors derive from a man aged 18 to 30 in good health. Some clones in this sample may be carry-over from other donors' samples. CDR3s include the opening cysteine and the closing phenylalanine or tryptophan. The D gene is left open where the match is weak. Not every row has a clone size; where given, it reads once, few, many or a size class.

CAGPEARDTGELFF	TGTGCCGGCCCGGAGGCGCGAGACACCGGGGAGCTGTTTTTT	-	-	TRBV7-9	TRBJ2-2
CASSSSNEQFF	TGCGCCAGCAGCTCAAGTAATGAGCAGTTCTTC	-	-	TRBV5-1	TRBJ2-1
CASSVAPGVGQPQHF	TGTGCCAGCAGCGTAGCGCCAGGGGTCGGGCAGCCCCAGCATTTT	-	-	TRBV9	TRBJ1-5
CASSVARTSGLSSSYNEQFF	TGTGCCAGCAGCGTAGCTAGGACTAGCGGGCTCTCGAGCTCCTACAATGAGCAGTTCTTC	TRBD2	-	TRBV9	TRBJ2-1
CASSASPETGGSSEQYF	TGCGCCAGCAGCGCCTCACCCGAGACAGGAGGATCCAGCGAGCAGTACTTC	-	-	TRBV5-1	TRBJ2-7
CASSLGRNNEQFF	TGTGCCAGCAGCTTAGGTCGGAACAATGAGCAGTTCTTC	-	once	TRBV11-2	TRBJ2-1
CASKSLAELGTLDNEQFF	TGTGCCAGCAAGTCATTAGCGGAACTTGGAACCCTGGACAATGAGCAGTTCTTC	-	-	TRBV7-9	TRBJ2-1
CASSGPPRAEAFF	TGTGCCAGCAGTGGCCCCCCGAGGGCTGAAGCTTTCTTT	-	once	TRBV28	TRBJ1-1
CASSLIGPDTEAFF	TGTGCCAGCAGCTTAATAGGGCCTGACACTGAAGCTTTCTTT	-	-	TRBV7-3	TRBJ1-1
CASSQGWVAGLSYEQYF	TGCGCCAGCAGCCAAGGCTGGGTGGCGGGCCTCTCCTACGAGCAGTACTTC	-	-	TRBV4-1	TRBJ2-7
CATSRGSFSYEQYF	TGTGCCACCAGCAGAGGCAGTTTCTCCTACGAGCAGTACTTC	-	once	TRBV15	TRBJ2-7
CASSLSLAEPTQYF	TGTGCCAGCAGCTTAAGTCTAGCGGAGCCGACCCAGTACTTC	TRBD2	-	TRBV7-3	TRBJ2-5
CASSRPGRDSNGYTF	TGTGCCAGCAGCCGACCGGGAAGAGATTCGAATGGCTACACCTTC	-	-	TRBV7-2	TRBJ1-2
CASSRRLAGTDTQYF	TGTGCCAGCAGCCGAAGACTAGCGGGCACAGATACGCAGTATTTT	TRBD2	-	TRBV11-3	TRBJ2-3
CASSLSVARHQETQYF	TGTGCCAGCAGCCTGAGTGTAGCGCGACACCAAGAGACCCAGTACTTC	-	-	TRBV5-4	TRBJ2-5
CASSVGGQGEAFF	TGTGCCAGCAGCGTAGGCGGACAGGGAGAAGCTTTCTTT	TRBD1	-	TRBV9	TRBJ1-1
CASSLIGGTWGYTF	TGTGCCAGCAGCTTAATTGGGGGCACATGGGGCTACACCTTC	-	-	TRBV7-3	TRBJ1-2
CASRPPKGVAVGQETQYF	TGTGCCAGCAGACCCCCCAAGGGGGTGGCGGTAGGACAAGAGACCCAGTACTTC	-	-	TRBV28	TRBJ2-5
CASSPPGQGTNEQFF	TGTGCCAGCAGCCCTCCGGGACAGGGGACCAATGAGCAGTTCTTC	TRBD1	-	TRBV7-9	TRBJ2-1
CSVGQGWETQYF	TGCAGCGTAGGGCAGGGATGGGAGACCCAGTACTTC	-	-	TRBV29-1	TRBJ2-5
CASSLARGVGETQYF	TGTGCCAGCAGCTTAGCGCGTGGGGTGGGAGAGACCCAGTACTTC	-	-	TRBV7-9	TRBJ2-5
CASRLRPRGDYEQYF	TGTGCCAGCAGACTACGGCCCCGCGGGGACTACGAGCAGTACTTC	-	-	TRBV6-5	TRBJ2-7
CATTASGNTGELFF	TGTGCCACCACGGCTAGCGGGAACACCGGGGAGCTGTTTTTT	TRBD2	-	TRBV15	TRBJ2-2
CASSKGNPPGRGYTF	TGTGCCAGCAGCAAAGGAAACCCCCCGGGACGAGGCTACACCTTC	-	-	TRBV21-1	TRBJ1-2
CASSPQDRSKLFF	TGTGCCAGCTCACCACAGGACAGGTCGAAGCTGTTTTTT	TRBD1	-	TRBV18	TRBJ1-4
CASSPSRDRALHNEQFF	TGTGCCAGCAGCCCGTCCCGGGACAGGGCGCTCCACAATGAGCAGTTCTTC	TRBD1	-	TRBV7-3	TRBJ2-1
CASEAGTSGRAGEQFF	TGCGCCAGCGAAGCCGGGACTAGCGGGAGGGCCGGGGAGCAGTTCTTC	TRBD2	-	TRBV10-1	TRBJ2-1
CASSLALAGEGGDTQYF	TGTGCCAGCAGCTTAGCCCTAGCGGGAGAAGGAGGAGATACGCAGTATTTT	TRBD2	-	TRBV11-2	TRBJ2-3
CASSSTSPTNTQYF	TGCGCCAGCAGCTCTACGTCCCCGACGAATACGCAGTATTTT	-	-	TRBV5-1	TRBJ2-3
CASSSRTGSGANVLTF	TGTGCCAGCAGTTCCAGGACAGGCTCTGGGGCCAACGTCCTGACTTTC	TRBD1	-	TRBV27	TRBJ2-6
CASSLDRGANYGYTF	TGTGCCAGCAGCCTTGACAGGGGCGCTAACTATGGCTACACCTTC	TRBD1	-	TRBV7-9	TRBJ1-2
CASSFRTSRSEQYF	TGTGCCAGCAGCTTTCGGACTAGTCGAAGCGAGCAGTACTTC	TRBD2	-	TRBV7-3	TRBJ2-7
CSAMDPPEQFF	TGCAGTGCTATGGACCCGCCTGAGCAGTTCTTC	-	-	TRBV20-1	TRBJ2-1
CASSVGGGQPQHF	TGTGCCAGCAGTGTAGGGGGGGGTCAGCCCCAGCATTTT	-	-	TRBV6-1	TRBJ1-5
CASIDRLNQPQHF	TGCGCCAGCATTGATCGTCTCAATCAGCCCCAGCATTTT	-	-	TRBV10-2	TRBJ1-5
CASSRLAGGTSEQFF	TGTGCCAGCTCCCGACTAGCGGGAGGGACATCTGAGCAGTTCTTC	TRBD2	-	TRBV4-2	TRBJ2-1
CVLPGLVGGGETQYF	TGTGTGTTGCCGGGACTAGTGGGAGGAGGAGAGACCCAGTACTTC	TRBD2	-	TRBV2	TRBJ2-5
CSVLAGSYNEQFF	TGCAGCGTTCTAGCGGGCTCCTACAATGAGCAGTTCTTC	TRBD2	-	TRBV29-1	TRBJ2-1
CASSPGLTMKYF	TGTGCCAGCAGCCCTGGGCTTACGATGAAGTACTTC	-	-	TRBV7-2	TRBJ2-5
CASSALAHEQYF	TGTGCCAGCAGCGCCCTAGCCCACGAGCAGTACTTC	-	-	TRBV28	TRBJ2-7
CASSHPLAGQPYEQYF	TGCGCCAGCAGCCATCCCCTCGCGGGACAGCCCTACGAGCAGTACTTC	-	-	TRBV4-1	TRBJ2-7
CSVAVGTGTEAFF	TGCAGCGTGGCGGTTGGTACCGGGACAGAAGCTTTCTTT	-	-	TRBV29-1	TRBJ1-1
CASSLFGRSSSYNEQFF	TGTGCCAGCAGCTTATTTGGGCGGTCTAGCTCCTACAATGAGCAGTTCTTC	-	-	TRBV7-9	TRBJ2-1
CSIGGIDTQYF	TGCAGTATAGGAGGGATAGATACGCAGTATTTT	-	-	TRBV20-1	TRBJ2-3
CASRPSGQGAVGYTF	TGTGCCAGCAGGCCCTCGGGACAGGGGGCGGTTGGCTACACCTTC	TRBD1	-	TRBV6-5	TRBJ1-2
CASSLGDKGETQYF	TGTGCCAGCAGCTTAGGGGACAAGGGGGAGACCCAGTACTTC	-	-	TRBV11-3	TRBJ2-5
CASSPGQGNNEKLFF	TGCGCCAGCAGCCCGGGACAGGGGAATAATGAAAAACTGTTTTTT	TRBD1	-	TRBV5-1	TRBJ1-4
CASSQERGLGATYEQYF	TGTGCCAGCAGCCAAGAACGCGGCCTGGGGGCAACCTACGAGCAGTACTTC	-	-	TRBV4-2	TRBJ2-7
CASSARQGASTYEQYF	TGTGCCAGCAGCGCACGACAGGGGGCGAGTACCTACGAGCAGTACTTC	TRBD1	-	TRBV7-9	TRBJ2-7
CASSPRGGMNTEAFF	TGCGCCAGCAGCCCCCGCGGGGGCATGAACACTGAAGCTTTCTTT	-	-	TRBV5-1	TRBJ1-1
CASSSSSGTVSGNTIYF	TGTGCCAGCAGTTCCTCCTCCGGGACGGTCTCTGGAAACACCATATATTTT	-	-	TRBV28	TRBJ1-3